The present entry profiles one TCR beta chain with its context. This clonotype turned up a few times. The antigen it binds to is not known. No clone much larger than this one lies a single base away; base qualities are absent. TCRdb lists the instrument as Illumina HiSeq 2500. Quantitative 5'-RACE with molecular barcodes was the method used to prepare the TCR beta libraries. The source study handled its data this way. A new computational method based on a probabilistic model of VDJ rearrangement was used to identify disease-linked TCR variants. TCRdb reran the public reads through fastp at Q25 and MiXCR, keeping productive beta chains. Entries are consolidated by CDR3 protein sequence, retaining the most common genes and DNA. TCRdb's processing, not the study's, gives the V and J calls here. The sample table lists 300,000 to 350,000 distinct CDR3 sequences, roughly 20% of them with a count of one. The leading ten clones occupy about 3.5% of the sample.

This entry comes from a study of CD8 T cells in ankylosing spondylitis listed by TCRdb under 2017. Turning to the overall study: The study profiled T cell receptor beta repertoires in healthy donors and ankylosing spondylitis patients to find disease-linked TCR variants. The full study cohort comprised about 24 ankylosing spondylitis patients and some 100 healthy donors. Peripheral blood samples were taken, and synovial fluid was additionally collected from ankylosing spondylitis patients. Results the study describes overall, beyond this receptor: Some TCR beta motif variants had previously been reported in synovial fluid and blood of reactive arthritis patients, which suggested common disease-initiation mechanisms. In peripheral blood, the disease-linked clones were found at relatively low frequencies and had a CD8+ phenotype. Blood from ankylosing spondylitis patients appeared to be characterized by a TCR beta motif made up of seven or eight highly homologous amino acid variants. The disease-linked clones were reported as significantly enriched in matched synovial fluid samples from ankylosing spondylitis patients.

CDR1 and CDR2, looked up from the germline V gene, are SGHRS and YFSETQ. The V end gives up 2 bases and the J end 5 bases, leaving 10 bases in the junction not matched to a gene. Measured from the cysteine to the phenylalanine, the CDR3 is 17 residues long. Only the CDR3 DNA is retained, 51 bases long and in frame from the first base. The chain joins TRBV5-1 to TRBJ2-2, with 9 central nucleotides matching TRBD1. The sequenced sample was blood, either unsorted or a sorted T cell fraction (not recorded which). The clonotype originates from a female donor with ankylosing spondylitis or in good health (not recorded which). The CDR3 region has the sequence CASSFWKWDRDTGELFF. The nucleotide sequence reads as follows: TGCGCCAGCAGCTTCTGGAAATGGGACAGGGATACCGGGGAGCTGTTTTTT.